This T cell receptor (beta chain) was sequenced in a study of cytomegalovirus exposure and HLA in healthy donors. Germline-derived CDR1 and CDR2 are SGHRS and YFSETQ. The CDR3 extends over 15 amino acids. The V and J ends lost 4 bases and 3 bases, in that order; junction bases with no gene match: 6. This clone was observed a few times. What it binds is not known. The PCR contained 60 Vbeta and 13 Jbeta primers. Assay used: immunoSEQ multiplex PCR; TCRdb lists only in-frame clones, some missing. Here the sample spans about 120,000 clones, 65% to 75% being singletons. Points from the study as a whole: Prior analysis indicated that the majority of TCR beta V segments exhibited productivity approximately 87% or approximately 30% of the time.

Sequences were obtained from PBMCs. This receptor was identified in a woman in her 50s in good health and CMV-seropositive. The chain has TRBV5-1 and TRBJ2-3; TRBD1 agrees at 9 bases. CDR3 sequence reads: CASSIGQGPTDTQYF. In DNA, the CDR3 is TGCGCCAGCAGCATTGGACAGGGGCCAACAGATACGCAGTATTTT. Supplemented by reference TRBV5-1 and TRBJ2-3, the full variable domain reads KAGVTQTPRYLIKTRGQQVTLSCSPISGHRSVSWYQQTPGQGLQFLFEYFSETQRNKGNFPGRFSGRQFSNSRSEMNVSTLELGDSALYLCASSIGQGPTDTQYFGPGTRLTVL.